Listed below are T cell receptor beta chains from one sample, sequenced in a study of radiotherapy plus CTLA-4 blockade in lung cancer. Profiling relied on immunoSEQ multiplex PCR, and the TCRdb table lists in-frame clones only, not all of them. The sample holds tens of thousands of clones, 60% to 85% seen once. Source: peripheral blood, taken from a patient treated with radiotherapy plus ipilimumab. These receptors were taken from a human donor with non-small cell lung cancer who had a partial response to radiotherapy plus ipilimumab. Some clones in this sample may be carry-over from other donors' samples. CDR3s include the opening cysteine and the closing phenylalanine or tryptophan. The D gene is left open where the match is weak.

cdr3_nt: TGCGCCAGCAGCTCCCTCCAGAGACAGGCAGATACGCAGTATTTT
cdr3_aa: CASSSLQRQADTQYF
v_call: TRBV5-1
j_call: TRBJ2-3
d_call: -

cdr3_nt: TGTGCCAGCAGCTTAATACAGGGGGGGACCACTGAAGCTTTCTTT
cdr3_aa: CASSLIQGGTTEAFF
v_call: TRBV5-5
j_call: TRBJ1-1
d_call: TRBD1

cdr3_nt: TGTGCCAGCACCGGAACCGGGACAGATCAAGAGACCCAGTACTTC
cdr3_aa: CASTGTGTDQETQYF
v_call: TRBV6-4
j_call: TRBJ2-5
d_call: TRBD1

cdr3_nt: TGTGCCAGCAGCTGGGGGGCTAGCGGGGAAGAGACCCAGTACTTC
cdr3_aa: CASSWGASGEETQYF
v_call: TRBV11-2
j_call: TRBJ2-5
d_call: TRBD2

cdr3_nt: TGTGCCAGCAGGTTAACAGGGGGGGGAAACACCATATATTTT
cdr3_aa: CASRLTGGGNTIYF
v_call: TRBV28
j_call: TRBJ1-3
d_call: TRBD1

cdr3_nt: TGTGCCAGCAGCCAAGGTCTACGCTACACCTTC
cdr3_aa: CASSQGLRYTF
v_call: TRBV14
j_call: TRBJ1-2
d_call: -

cdr3_nt: TGTGCCACCAGCAGAGATCGACTAGCGGGGGACGGGGAGCTGTTTTTT
cdr3_aa: CATSRDRLAGDGELFF
v_call: TRBV15
j_call: TRBJ2-2
d_call: TRBD2

cdr3_nt: TGTGCCAGCAGCTTGGACACAGGGATTGAGCAGTTCTTC
cdr3_aa: CASSLDTGIEQFF
v_call: TRBV7-8
j_call: TRBJ2-1
d_call: -

cdr3_nt: TGTGCCATCAGTAACAGGGGGTTGGGTGAAGCTTTCTTT
cdr3_aa: CAISNRGLGEAFF
v_call: TRBV10-3
j_call: TRBJ1-1
d_call: TRBD1

cdr3_nt: TGTGCCAGCAGCGTAGGGACAGTTGCAACTAATGAAAAACTGTTTTTT
cdr3_aa: CASSVGTVATNEKLFF
v_call: TRBV9
j_call: TRBJ1-4
d_call: -

cdr3_nt: TGTGCCAGCAGGGAGGGAGTTAGCAATCAGCCCCAGCATTTT
cdr3_aa: CASREGVSNQPQHF
v_call: TRBV2
j_call: TRBJ1-5
d_call: -

cdr3_nt: TGCGCCAGCAGCTTGGTAGCAGGGGGGACGGCAGATACGCAGTATTTT
cdr3_aa: CASSLVAGGTADTQYF
v_call: TRBV5-1
j_call: TRBJ2-3
d_call: -

cdr3_nt: TGTGCCAGCCGAGCGGGAGGGGATGTAGATACGCAGTATTTT
cdr3_aa: CASRAGGDVDTQYF
v_call: TRBV18
j_call: TRBJ2-3
d_call: TRBD2

cdr3_nt: TGTGCCAGCTCACCACCGTATGAGAGGGACACTGAAGCTTTCTTT
cdr3_aa: CASSPPYERDTEAFF
v_call: TRBV18
j_call: TRBJ1-1
d_call: -